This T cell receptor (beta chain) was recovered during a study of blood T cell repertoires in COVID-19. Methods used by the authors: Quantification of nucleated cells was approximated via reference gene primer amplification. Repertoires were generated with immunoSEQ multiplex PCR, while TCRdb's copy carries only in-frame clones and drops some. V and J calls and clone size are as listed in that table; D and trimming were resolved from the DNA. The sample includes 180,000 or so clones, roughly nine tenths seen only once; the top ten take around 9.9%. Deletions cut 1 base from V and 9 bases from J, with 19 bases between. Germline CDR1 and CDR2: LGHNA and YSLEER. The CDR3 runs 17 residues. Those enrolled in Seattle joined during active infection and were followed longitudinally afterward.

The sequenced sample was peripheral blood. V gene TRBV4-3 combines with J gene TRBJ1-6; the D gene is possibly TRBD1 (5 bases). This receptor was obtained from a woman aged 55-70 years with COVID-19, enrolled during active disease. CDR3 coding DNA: TGCGCCAGCAGCCAAGGCAGGGCTTCAGCCGGACGTTCACCCCTCCACTTT. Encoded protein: CASSQGRASAGRSPLHF.